The text below deals with one T cell receptor beta chain. Its antigen has not been determined. Nothing much larger sits one base from this clone, and base qualities are not available. The donors were healthy, HIV-negative adults with no recently reported acute infections or vaccinations. Only Caucasian adults living in Nashville, Tennessee, USA were represented among the donors. CD4+ T cells were enriched by magnetic negative selection, after which naive cells were positively selected on CD45RA and the negative fraction was taken as the memory subset. After blood collection by leukapheresis, PBMCs were isolated using Ficoll-Histopaque density gradient centrifugation and then cryopreserved in the vapor phase of liquid nitrogen. Analytical flow cytometry was used to check the purity and quantity of every magnetically sorted T cell population. Genomic DNA was isolated from each sorted fraction and quantified by UV absorbance on a Nanodrop 2000c.

V ends up 5 bases short and J 4 bases short, with an unmatched junction base count of 9. The CDR3 has 16 amino acids, counting the end cysteine and phenylalanine. Of the read, only the CDR3 DNA is kept; its 48 bases are in frame from base 1. Sequences SNHLY (CDR1) and FYNNEI (CDR2) are obtained from the germline V gene. The data derive from a study of shared clonotypes between healthy human individuals (dated by TCRdb to 2018 to 2020). Regarding the complete study: A couple of women and a few men aged 18 to 49 years were included in the cohort. For each donor, CD4 naive and CD4 memory were each run on three plates, CD8 naive on two plates, and CD8 memory on one plate. Blood TCR repertoires of four to six healthy adults were deeply sequenced to estimate repertoire size and the extent of clonotype sharing between individuals. Leukapheresis yielded between about 0.85 and 9 billion PBMCs per donor. Libraries were prepared and TCR repertoires were sequenced by different laboratories using diverse techniques, in order to increase sequencing depth and limit assay-specific biases. On the study overall, not on this receptor specifically: The small number of donors limited the genetic and exposure-history diversity represented. Larger estimated clonotype richness was generally found for naive subsets than for memory subsets. Clonotypes shared by all four sorted-subset donors showed higher generation probabilities than non-shared clonotypes. Only blood was sampled, and tissue TCR repertoires likely differ from those in blood. Sharing across a few donors was observed for around 5% of naive CD4, around 3.5% of naive CD8, 2% to 2.5% of memory CD4, and roughly 0.43% of memory CD8 clonotypes. Incomplete sequencing was indicated by rarefaction of sorted-subset datasets, despite the large sequencing depth. Pairwise subsampling indicated that sequencing depth was expected to affect the degree of clonotype sharing among donors.

Using the deep immunoSEQ assay, multiplex PCR amplified TCR CDR3 regions from genomic DNA. Extracted genomic DNA from each cell subset was distributed evenly across all wells of several immunoSEQ 96-well plates, and each plate was treated as a replicate. Each replicate PCR for sorted subsets received about 210 ng genomic DNA, equal to roughly 33,000 T cell genomes. Purified libraries were quantified with a Qubit 3.0 fluorometer, sized on a Bioanalyzer 2100, and re-quantified with the KAPA Library Quantification kit. Every immunoSEQ 96-well plate was sequenced on a dedicated single-read 150-cycle Illumina NextSeq 550 flow cell. Concerning the study's data processing: Because only junctional sequences without quality scores were contained in the immunoSEQ output, filtering matching that applied to full-length reads could not be performed. To assign V/J genes and CDR3, sequences were annotated using PyIR, a Python wrapper for IgBLAST v1.9, with IMGT germline references. Reads with weak V/J assignments (E-value above 1e-6), missing CDR3, stop codons, out-of-frame junctions, or ambiguous translated residues were removed. V3J clonotypes were defined by identical inferred V gene, J gene, and CDR3 amino acid sequence. Percentage overlap between repertoires was computed as shared unique clonotypes divided by the size of the smaller repertoire. Richness of each repertoire was evaluated using RTK rarefaction, the Chao1 estimator, and Recon v2.1 estimates of unobserved clonotypes. Generation probabilities for all TCRbeta clonotypes obtained by the gDNA method from a handful of donors were computed using OLGA. The immuneACCESS repertoire file appears here via TCRdb, limited to in-frame rearrangements. These files lack a portion of the clones; in checked studies, under half of the deficit traces to unresolved V genes, and the cause of the others is not known. The V and J calls and clone size come from that table; D and trimming were worked out from the DNA. A total of fewer than 1.6 million clones appear in this sample, 98% of them only once. Jointly, the top ten make up about 0.4% of the sample.

The sequence came from a man in his thirties or forties in good health. The receptor chain draws on TRBV2 and TRBJ2-1; 9 central nucleotides agree with TRBD2. Sequencing was done on a sample of naive CD4+ T cells sorted from blood. This specimen's cell subset or site label, interpreted: CD45RA+ positively selected. In nucleotides, the sequence is TGTGCCAGCAGTCACGGGCGGGAGGGTGGATACAATGAGCAGTTCTTC. Its protein is CASSHGREGGYNEQFF.